This TCR beta chain came from a study of blood T cell repertoires in COVID-19. Study context: The cDNA or gDNA used as material had been derived from T cells, B-cell-depleted T cells, or PBMCs.

Methods used by the authors: Reference gene primer amplification in the assay estimated nucleated cell counts. Assay used: immunoSEQ multiplex PCR; TCRdb lists only in-frame clones, some missing. That table furnishes V, J and clone size, whereas the DNA furnished D and trimming. Here the sample spans 150,000 to 200,000 clones, approximately 90% being singletons. Trimming took 1 base from V and 0 from J, leaving 15 bases between them. Germline loops: CDR1 SGHVS, CDR2 FQNEAQ. CDR3 length equals 17 residues. The chain has TRBV7-8 and TRBJ1-1; unclear D gene. Sequencing used peripheral blood. The TCR originated in a man aged 18 to 29 with active or convalescent COVID-19. The CDR3 DNA follows: TGTGCCAGCAGCTTAGGGGAGAGGTACACCTTGAACACTGAAGCTTTCTTT. As protein: CASSLGERYTLNTEAFF. Drawing the rest from reference TRBV7-8 and TRBJ1-1, the complete variable domain is GAGVSQSPRYKVAKRGQDVALRCDPISGHVSLFWYQQALGQGPEFLTYFQNEAQLDKSGLPSDRFFAERPEGSVSTLKIQRTQQEDSAVYLCASSLGERYTLNTEAFFGQGTRLTVV.